Below, one TCR beta chain is given with its context. The CDR3 length is 17 residues. Germline-derived CDR1 and CDR2 are LNHNV and YYDKDF (reference sequence). The ends lost 0 bases at V and 9 bases at J; junction bases unmatched: 11. This sample is drawn from a study of beta chain features in type 1 diabetes. Study-level information: The patients were much like the healthy donors in age, gender and cell yields.

Once sorted, every population was more than 95% pure. Expressed TCRB transcripts were sequenced, since all the RNA that had been isolated was reverse transcribed. Sequencing used immunoSEQ multiplex PCR; TCRdb keeps in-frame clones, though not all of them. In the table there are about 260,000 clones, under 70% of which are singletons. Sequenced material: naive CD4+ T cells from blood. This chain joins TRBV15 and TRBJ2-6, with TRBD1 matching 7 bases. This TCR was sampled from a man under 40 in good health. The CDR3 loop is CATSRDPGTATFNVLTF. CDR3 nucleotide sequence: TGTGCCACCAGCAGAGATCCTGGGACAGCAACCTTCAACGTCCTGACTTTC.